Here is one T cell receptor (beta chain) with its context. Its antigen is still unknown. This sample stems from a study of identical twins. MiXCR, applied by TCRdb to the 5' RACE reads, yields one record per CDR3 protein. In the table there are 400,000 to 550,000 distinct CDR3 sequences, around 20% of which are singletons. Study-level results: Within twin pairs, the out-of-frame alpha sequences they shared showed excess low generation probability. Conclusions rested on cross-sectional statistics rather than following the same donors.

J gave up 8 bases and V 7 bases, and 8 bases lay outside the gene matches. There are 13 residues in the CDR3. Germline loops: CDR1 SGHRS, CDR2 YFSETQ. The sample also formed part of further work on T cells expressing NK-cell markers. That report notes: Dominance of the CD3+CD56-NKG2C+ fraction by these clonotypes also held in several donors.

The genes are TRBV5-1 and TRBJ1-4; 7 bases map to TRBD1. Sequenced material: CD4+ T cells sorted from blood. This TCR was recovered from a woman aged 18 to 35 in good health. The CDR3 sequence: CASGDRVSEKLFF. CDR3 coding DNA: TGCGCCAGCGGCGACAGGGTTTCCGAAAAACTGTTTTTT.